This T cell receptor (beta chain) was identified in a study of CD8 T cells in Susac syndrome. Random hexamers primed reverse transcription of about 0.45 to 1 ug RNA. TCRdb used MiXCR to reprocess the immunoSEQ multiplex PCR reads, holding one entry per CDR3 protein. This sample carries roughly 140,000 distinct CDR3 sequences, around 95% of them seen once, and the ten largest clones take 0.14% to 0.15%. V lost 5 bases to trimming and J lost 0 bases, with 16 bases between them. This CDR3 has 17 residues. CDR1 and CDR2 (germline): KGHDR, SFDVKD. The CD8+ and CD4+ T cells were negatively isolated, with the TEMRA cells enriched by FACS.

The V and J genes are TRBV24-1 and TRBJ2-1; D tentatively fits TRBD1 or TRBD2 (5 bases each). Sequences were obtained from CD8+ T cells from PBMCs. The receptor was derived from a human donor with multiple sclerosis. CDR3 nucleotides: TGTGCCACCAGTGTGGGACCGATCGGAGACTCCTACAATGAGCAGTTCTTC. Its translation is CATSVGPIGDSYNEQFF.